The 26 T cell receptor beta chains below all came from one sample that was sequenced in a study of blood T cell repertoires in COVID-19. The data were produced by immunoSEQ multiplex PCR, yet TCRdb's version contains in-frame clones alone and is incomplete. The sample records 170,000 or so clones, approximately 87% being singletons. Sequencing was done on a sample of peripheral blood. These receptors originate from a woman aged 18-29 years who had recovered from COVID-19.

The rearrangement uses TRBV7-9 and TRBJ1-2; possible D gene TRBD1, 6 bases. Germline CDR1 reads SEHNR; CDR2 reads FQNEAQ (reference sequence). The V gene lost 3 bases and the J gene lost 7 bases, with 9 bases spanning the gap. This CDR3 has 12 amino acids. CDR3 amino acids: CASSLGQAGYTF. CDR3 bases: TGTGCCAGCAGCTTGGGACAAGCTGGCTACACCTTC.

CDR3 in amino acids: CASSQRGGHSNYGYTF. The CDR3 DNA sequence: TGCGCCAGCAGCCAACGGGGAGGACACTCTAACTATGGCTACACCTTC. The rearrangement uses TRBV4-3 and TRBJ1-2; a weak D match, TRBD1 (5 bases). The CDR3 covers 16 residues. Germline CDR1 is LGHNA and CDR2 is YSLEER. Trimming shortened V by 2 bases and J by 0 bases, and 13 bases separated the two germline ends.

The rearrangement links TRBV9 to TRBJ2-5; a weak D match, TRBD1 (6 bases). V dropped 0 bases and J dropped 1 base, with 10 bases sitting between them. This CDR3 is 15 amino acids long. Germline assignment: CDR1 SGDLS and CDR2 YYNGEE. The CDR3 sequence: CASSVGGRGQETQYF. CDR3 coding DNA: TGTGCCAGCAGCGTAGGCGGCAGGGGCCAAGAGACCCAGTACTTC. The full variable domain, in which reference TRBV9 and TRBJ2-5 provide the parts outside the CDR3, is DSGVTQTPKHLITATGQRVTLRCSPRSGDLSVYWYQQSLDQGLQFLIQYYNGEERAKGNILERFSAQQFPDLHSELNLSSLELGDSALYFCASSVGGRGQETQYFGPGTRLLVL.

In nucleotides, the CDR3 is TGTGCCATCAGTGACGCTAGCGGGGGCCATTACCAAGAGACCCAGTACTTC. It yields the protein CAISDASGGHYQETQYF. J is TRBJ2-5 and V is TRBV10-3; TRBD2 matches 10 bases. The germline gives CDR1 ENHRY, CDR2 SYGVKD. This CDR3 spans 17 amino acids. V trimming: 3 bases; J trimming: 0 bases; junction bases outside the gene matches: 7.

The chain recombines TRBV3-1 (or the pseudogene TRBV3-2) with TRBJ1-5; no definite D call. From germline, CDR1 is LGHDT and CDR2 YNNKEL (reference sequence). The CDR3 contains 13 residues. Deletions cut 6 bases from V and 4 bases from J, with 10 bases between. This CDR3 reads CASSPDGNQPQHF. CDR3 nucleotide sequence: TGTGCCAGCAGTCCCGACGGGAATCAGCCCCAGCATTTT.

The V call is TRBV10-3, the J call TRBJ1-1; D gene unclear. With 6 bases removed from V and 0 bases from J, the gap between germline ends came to 8 bases. This CDR3 is built from 13 residues. Germline-derived CDR1 and CDR2 are ENHRY and SYGVKD. Written as DNA, the CDR3 is TGTGCCATCAGAAACTCAATGAACACTGAAGCTTTCTTT. Its translation is CAIRNSMNTEAFF.

The chain is built from TRBV9 and TRBJ1-6, with D unresolved. Trimming took off 1 base at V and 11 bases at J, with 19 bases between the two ends. Germline values: CDR1 SGDLS, CDR2 YYNGEE. The CDR3 sequence is 16 residues long. In nucleotides, the CDR3 is TGTGCCAGCAGCGTACTAGCGCCGGCCCCCGGGGCACCCCTCCACTTT. It encodes CASSVLAPAPGAPLHF. The variable domain in full, with the rest retrieved from reference TRBV9 and TRBJ1-6, is DSGVTQTPKHLITATGQRVTLRCSPRSGDLSVYWYQQSLDQGLQFLIQYYNGEERAKGNILERFSAQQFPDLHSELNLSSLELGDSALYFCASSVLAPAPGAPLHFGNGTRLTVT.

This chain connects TRBV7-9 to TRBJ1-6; TRBD1 agrees at 7 bases. V gave up 4 bases and J gave up 7 bases; unmatched junction bases: 7. The CDR3 contains 15 residues. In germline, CDR1 is SEHNR, CDR2 FQNEAQ (reference sequence). The CDR3 DNA is TGTGCCAGCAGCTCTCAGGGGACAGTCAATTCACCCCTCCACTTT. Translating it yields CASSSQGTVNSPLHF.

The chain's CDR3 is CASTRDRNYGYTF. The CDR3 DNA follows: TGTGCCAGCACCCGGGACAGAAACTATGGCTACACCTTC. This chain joins TRBV12-3 or TRBV12-4 and TRBJ1-2, with 7 bases fitting TRBD1. The CDR3 extends over 13 amino acids. V trimming: 7 bases; J trimming: 2 bases; junction bases outside the gene matches: 4.

Points on this clone: This sample includes further DNA sequences coding for the same CDR3. The rearrangement joins TRBV5-1 to TRBJ1-1; D remains unclear. The CDR3 totals 13 residues. Looked up from germline, CDR1 is SGHRS and CDR2 is YFSETQ. V dropped 0 bases and J dropped 1 base, with 4 bases sitting between them. CDR3 in DNA: TGCGCCAGCAGCTTGGCCGGGAACACTGAAGCTTTCTTT. The encoded protein is CASSLAGNTEAFF. The whole variable domain, remainder taken from reference TRBV5-1 and TRBJ1-1, is KAGVTQTPRYLIKTRGQQVTLSCSPISGHRSVSWYQQTPGQGLQFLFEYFSETQRNKGNFPGRFSGRQFSNSRSEMNVSTLELGDSALYLCASSLAGNTEAFFGQGTRLTVV.

The table lists this clone with a few counts. The V and J genes are TRBV27 and TRBJ1-2, with D possibly being TRBD1 (5 bases). There are 14 residues in the CDR3. The V end was cut by 3 bases, the J end by 6 bases, with 14 bases between. Looked up from germline, CDR1 is MNHEY and CDR2 is SMNVEV (reference sequence). The CDR3 bases are TGTGCCAGCAGTTTGGGAGGGGCCAAAAATGGCTACACCTTC. Translated: CASSLGGAKNGYTF.

The V and J genes are TRBV2 and TRBJ1-6, with D perhaps matching TRBD1 (5 bases). The CDR3 runs to 14 residues. The V gene lost 6 bases and the J gene lost 11 bases, with 17 bases spanning the gap. Germline loops: CDR1 SNHLY, CDR2 FYNNEI. DNA for the CDR3: TGTGCCAGCAGGAAGGGACTCCTGGGGACACCCCTCCACTTT. Translation: CASRKGLLGTPLHF. The full variable domain, with the rest looked up from reference TRBV2 and TRBJ1-6, is EPEVTQTPSHQVTQMGQEVILRCVPISNHLYFYWYRQILGQKVEFLVSFYNNEISEKSEIFDDQFSVERPDGSNFTLKIRSTKLEDSAMYFCASRKGLLGTPLHFGNGTRLTVT.

This chain connects TRBV14 to TRBJ2-7; 10 bases fit TRBD1. This CDR3 has 15 residues. The germline V gene has CDR1 SGHDN and CDR2 FVKESK. The V gene end was trimmed by 7 bases and the J gene end by 1 base; junction bases not matched to a gene: 7. The chain's CDR3 is CASTAGQGLSYEQYF. CDR3 nucleotides: TGTGCCAGCACGGCGGGACAGGGGTTATCCTACGAGCAGTACTTC.

J is TRBJ1-2 and V is TRBV5-1; no clear D. The V gene lost 0 bases and the J gene lost 0 bases, with 12 bases spanning the gap. CDR1 SGHRS and CDR2 YFSETQ come from the germline V gene. The CDR3 spans 16 residues. This chain's CDR3 is CASSLAGQRSNYGYTF. In nucleotides, the CDR3 is TGCGCCAGCAGCTTGGCCGGCCAGCGCTCTAACTATGGCTACACCTTC.

This chain links TRBV9 with TRBJ2-3; TRBD2 agrees at 7 bases. There are 15 residues in the CDR3. Germline V gives CDR1 SGDLS, CDR2 YYNGEE. Losses at the gene ends were 0 bases for V and 3 bases for J; bases not matched to a gene: 4. The CDR3 nucleotides read TGTGCCAGCAGCGTAGGCGGGGGTTGGACAGATACGCAGTATTTT. Residues: CASSVGGGWTDTQYF.

This chain uses TRBV24-1 with TRBJ1-2; 8 nucleotides line up with TRBD1. The CDR3 runs to 14 residues. Unmatched junction bases numbered 4, after V lost 6 bases and J lost 2 bases. In germline, CDR1 is KGHDR, CDR2 SFDVKD. CDR3 in amino acids: CATSTDRENYGYTF. Here the CDR3 DNA reads TGTGCCACCAGTACGGACAGGGAGAACTATGGCTACACCTTC.

The sample holds one count of this clone. The chain uses TRBV28 and TRBJ1-1, with D unclear. Germline lookup yields CDR1 MDHEN and CDR2 SYDVKM. Trimming cost V 7 bases and J 6 bases, with 18 bases left between them. This CDR3 is built from 14 residues. Written as DNA, the CDR3 is TGTGCCAGCACCCTATCGAGAGGGCTCGCTGAAGCTTTCTTT. Translating it yields CASTLSRGLAEAFF.

The chain combines TRBV5-1 with TRBJ1-2; D is uncertain. Trimming left V 9 bases short and J 5 bases short, with 20 bases between. CDR1 is SGHRS and CDR2 is YFSETQ in the germline V gene. CDR3 length: 14 residues. CDR3 bases: TGCGCCACCAGGACTGCCTTAGAATCGTATGGCTACACCTTC. It yields the protein CATRTALESYGYTF.

The V gene is TRBV7-3, the J gene TRBJ2-1, with D unclear. Trimming pared 0 bases from V and 6 bases from J, leaving 9 bases between. CDR3 size: 14 residues. Per germline, CDR1 SGHTA and CDR2 FQGTGA. In nucleotides, the CDR3 is TGTGCCAGCAGCTTAACGTTAAACGGCAATGAGCAGTTCTTC. This codes for CASSLTLNGNEQFF.

V usage is TRBV14 and J usage is TRBJ1-5, with TRBD1 identical over 7 bases. Germline assignment: CDR1 SGHDN and CDR2 FVKESK. The CDR3 extends over 16 amino acids. The ends lost 4 bases at V and 3 bases at J; junction bases unmatched: 9. CDR3 sequence: CASSPGDRHLNQPQHF. The DNA of the CDR3 is TGTGCCAGCAGCCCGGGGGACAGACACCTCAATCAGCCCCAGCATTTT.

V usage is TRBV20-1 and J usage is TRBJ2-1; D not certain. The CDR3 has 11 residues. Trimming cost V 0 bases and J 10 bases, with 7 bases left between them. Germline V gene data show CDR1 as DFQATT and CDR2 as SNEGSKA (reference sequence). The CDR3 loop reads CSARDQVEQFF. CDR3 nucleotide sequence: TGCAGTGCTAGAGATCAGGTAGAGCAGTTCTTC.

This rearrangement joins TRBV19 to TRBJ1-5, with D possibly being TRBD1 (6 bases). V was shortened by 7 bases and J by 5 bases, with 15 bases between the two germline ends. Germline V lookup: CDR1 LNHDA, CDR2 SQIVND (reference sequence). The CDR3 is made up of 14 amino acids. Here the CDR3 reads CASTQRDTDQPQHF. DNA for the CDR3: TGTGCCAGTACACAGAGGGACACAGATCAGCCCCAGCATTTT.

The chain is built from TRBV10-3 and TRBJ1-1; D gene unclear. Between the trimmed V and J ends, which lost 4 bases and 0 bases, there was a span of 12 bases. Germline V CDR1 and CDR2: ENHRY, SYGVKD. This CDR3 has 15 residues. The CDR3 sequence: CAISGGTGVNTEAFF. The CDR3 coding sequence is TGTGCCATCAGTGGAGGAACGGGAGTGAACACTGAAGCTTTCTTT.

The rearrangement uses TRBV5-1 and TRBJ2-3; TRBD2 matches at 7 bases. V was clipped by 6 bases and J by 8 bases; unmatched bases: 9. The CDR3 is 13 amino acids. Germline lookup yields CDR1 SGHRS and CDR2 YFSETQ. In nucleotides, the CDR3 is TGCGCCAGCACCGGGGGAGGGCAGTTTACGCAGTATTTT. Amino acid sequence: CASTGGGQFTQYF.

The rearrangement uses TRBV27 and TRBJ2-7; 7 bases fit TRBD1. The J segment lost 3 bases and the V segment lost 2 bases, leaving 7 bases of the junction unmatched. The CDR3 loop spans 15 amino acids. Germline CDR1 and CDR2: MNHEY and SMNVEV (reference sequence). CDR3: CASSLEGGALYEQYF. The CDR3 coding sequence is TGTGCCAGCAGTTTAGAAGGGGGCGCCCTCTACGAGCAGTACTTC.

The chain joins TRBV18 to TRBJ1-6; D is uncertain. The V and J ends lost 3 bases and 5 bases respectively, with 5 bases between them. The germline CDR1 and CDR2 sequences are KGHSH and LQKENI. The CDR3 length is 13 residues. DNA for the CDR3: TGTGCCAGCTCACCGAGAGATAATTCACCCCTCCACTTT. Translating it yields CASSPRDNSPLHF.